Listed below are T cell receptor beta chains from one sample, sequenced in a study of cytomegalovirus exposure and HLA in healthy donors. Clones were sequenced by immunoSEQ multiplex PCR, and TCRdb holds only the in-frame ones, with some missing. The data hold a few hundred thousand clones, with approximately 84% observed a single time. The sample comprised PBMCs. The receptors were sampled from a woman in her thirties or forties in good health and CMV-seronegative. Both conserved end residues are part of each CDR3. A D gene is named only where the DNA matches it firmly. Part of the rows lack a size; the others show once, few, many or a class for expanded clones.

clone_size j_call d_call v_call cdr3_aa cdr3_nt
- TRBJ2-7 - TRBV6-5 CASSYSRDISYEQYF TGTGCCAGCAGTTACTCGAGGGACATTAGCTACGAGCAGTACTTC
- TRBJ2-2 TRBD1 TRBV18 CASSPGTGSTGELFF TGTGCCAGCTCACCAGGGACAGGCAGCACCGGGGAGCTGTTTTTT
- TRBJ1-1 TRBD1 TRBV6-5 CASSSRQGLNTEAFF TGTGCCAGCAGTAGCCGACAGGGCCTAAACACTGAAGCTTTCTTT
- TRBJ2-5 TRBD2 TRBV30 CACTPRAGGQETQYF TGTGCCTGCACCCCGAGGGCGGGGGGGCAAGAGACCCAGTACTTC
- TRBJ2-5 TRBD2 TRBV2 CASRLADQETQYF TGTGCCAGCAGGCTAGCGGACCAAGAGACCCAGTACTTC
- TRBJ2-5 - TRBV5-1 CASSQLGAGRETQYF TGCGCCAGCAGCCAATTGGGGGCAGGGAGAGAGACCCAGTACTTC
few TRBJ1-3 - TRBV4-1 CASSQDGAGDRDTIYF TGCGCCAGCAGCCAAGATGGGGCAGGGGACCGGGACACCATATATTTT
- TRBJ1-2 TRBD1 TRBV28 CASNSMWQGADGYTF TGTGCCAGCAATTCGATGTGGCAGGGGGCGGATGGCTACACCTTC
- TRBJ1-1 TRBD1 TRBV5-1 CASSVSRDRGEAFF TGCGCCAGCAGCGTATCCCGGGACAGGGGTGAAGCTTTCTTT
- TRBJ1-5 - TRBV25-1 CASGEEYSNQPQHF TGTGCCAGCGGGGAGGAGTATAGCAATCAGCCCCAGCATTTT
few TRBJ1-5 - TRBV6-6 CAGGIGASNQPQHF TGTGCCGGAGGGATTGGGGCCAGCAATCAGCCCCAGCATTTT
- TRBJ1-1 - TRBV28 CASSETENTEAFF TGTGCCAGCAGCGAAACAGAGAACACTGAAGCTTTCTTT
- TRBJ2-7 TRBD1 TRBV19 CASSVSTGGIDEQYF TGTGCCAGTAGTGTGTCGACAGGGGGCATTGACGAGCAGTACTTC
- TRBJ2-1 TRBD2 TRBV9 CASSVGASGNNEQFF TGTGCCAGCAGCGTAGGTGCTAGCGGAAACAATGAGCAGTTCTTC
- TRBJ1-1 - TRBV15 CATSRERRGLGEAFF TGTGCCACCAGCAGAGAACGGCGGGGGCTCGGTGAAGCTTTCTTT
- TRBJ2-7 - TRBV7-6 CASSLAPGESYEQYF TGTGCCAGCAGCTTAGCTCCGGGGGAATCCTACGAGCAGTACTTC
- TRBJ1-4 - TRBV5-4 CASSLTGTNEKLFF TGTGCCAGCAGCTTGACAGGGACTAATGAAAAACTGTTTTTT
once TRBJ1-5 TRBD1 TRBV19 CASSINRGVQPQHF TGTGCCAGTAGTATAAACAGGGGAGTTCAGCCCCAGCATTTT
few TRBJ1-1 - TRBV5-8 CASSLYGTTAEAFF TGTGCCAGCAGCTTGTATGGGACAACGGCTGAAGCTTTCTTT
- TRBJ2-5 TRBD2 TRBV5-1 CASSLGFSGGAEETQYF TGCGCCAGCAGCTTGGGCTTTAGCGGGGGGGCCGAAGAGACCCAGTACTTC
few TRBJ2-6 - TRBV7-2 CASSPGLWAGVLTF TGTGCCAGCAGCCCTGGCCTCTGGGCTGGTGTCCTGACTTTC
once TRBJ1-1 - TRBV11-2 CASSPPQGPANTEAFF TGTGCCAGCAGCCCGCCCCAGGGTCCCGCGAACACTGAAGCTTTCTTT
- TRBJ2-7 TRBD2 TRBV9 CASSVVAGAYEQYF TGTGCCAGCAGCGTAGTGGCGGGAGCCTACGAGCAGTACTTC
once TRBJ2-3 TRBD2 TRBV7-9 CASSSAGRGVIDTQYF TGTGCCAGCAGCTCCGCTGGGCGGGGGGTGATAGATACGCAGTATTTT
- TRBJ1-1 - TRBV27 CASSLRGSGEAFF TGTGCCAGCAGTTTAAGGGGGAGTGGTGAAGCTTTCTTT
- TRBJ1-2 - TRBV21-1 CASSPSGTTYGYTF TGTGCCAGCAGCCCGAGTGGGACAACCTATGGCTACACCTTC
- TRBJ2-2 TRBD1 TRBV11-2 CASSVDRVSTGELFF TGTGCCAGCAGCGTCGACAGGGTGAGCACCGGGGAGCTGTTTTTT
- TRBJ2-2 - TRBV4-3 CASSQVWVGDTGELFF TGCGCCAGCAGCCAAGTGTGGGTAGGGGACACCGGGGAGCTGTTTTTT
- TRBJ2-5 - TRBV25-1 CASNPRGVGLKTQYF TGTGCCAGCAACCCCAGGGGGGTCGGGTTAAAGACCCAGTACTTC
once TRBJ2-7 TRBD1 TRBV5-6 CASSLGQGAYEQYF TGTGCCAGCAGCTTAGGACAGGGCGCCTACGAGCAGTACTTC
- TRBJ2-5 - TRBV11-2 CASSSQETQYF TGTGCCAGCAGCTCACAAGAGACCCAGTACTTC
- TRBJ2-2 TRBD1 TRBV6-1 CASNRGTLNTGELFF TGTGCCAGCAACAGGGGAACTTTGAACACCGGGGAGCTGTTTTTT
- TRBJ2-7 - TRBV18 CASSPQQGGRYEQYF TGTGCCAGCTCCCCCCAGCAGGGGGGTCGGTACGAGCAGTACTTC
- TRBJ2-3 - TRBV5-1 CASSPASTGLYTDTQYF TGCGCCAGCAGCCCGGCTTCGACAGGCCTATACACAGATACGCAGTATTTT
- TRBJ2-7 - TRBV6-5 CASSVGADFYEQYF TGTGCCAGCAGTGTTGGGGCGGATTTCTACGAGCAGTACTTC
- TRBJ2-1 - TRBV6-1 CASFSHGGARNEQFF TGTGCCAGCTTTTCCCATGGGGGGGCCCGCAATGAGCAGTTCTTC
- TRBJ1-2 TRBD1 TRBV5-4 CASSLGRPGQEDTNYGYTF TGTGCCAGCAGCTTGGGGCGCCCCGGACAGGAGGATACTAACTATGGCTACACCTTC
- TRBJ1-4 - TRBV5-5 CASSLLAGYGEKLFF TGTGCCAGCAGCTTGTTGGCGGGGTACGGTGAAAAACTGTTTTTT
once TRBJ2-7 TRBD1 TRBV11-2 CASSLDGTGIYEQYF TGTGCCAGCAGCTTAGATGGGACAGGGATCTACGAGCAGTACTTC
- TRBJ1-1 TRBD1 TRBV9 CAGSVGQGNTEAFF TGTGCCGGCAGCGTAGGACAGGGGAACACTGAAGCTTTCTTT
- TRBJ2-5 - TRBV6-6 CASSYSNSEETQYF TGTGCCAGCAGTTACTCGAATAGCGAAGAGACCCAGTACTTC
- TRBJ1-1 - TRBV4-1 CASSQAQILNTEAFF TGCGCCAGCAGCCAAGCCCAGATTCTTAACACTGAAGCTTTCTTT
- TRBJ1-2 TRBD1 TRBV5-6 CATTTGGAYYGYTF TGTGCCACCACGACAGGGGGCGCTTACTATGGCTACACCTTC
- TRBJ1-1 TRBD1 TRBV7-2 CASNQPGGNSEAFF TGTGCCAGCAACCAACCAGGGGGCAACTCTGAAGCTTTCTTT
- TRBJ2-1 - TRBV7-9 CASSLSPGGGLPHNEQFF TGTGCCAGCAGCCTAAGCCCCGGAGGAGGATTGCCCCACAATGAGCAGTTCTTC
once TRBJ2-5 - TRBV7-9 CASSHSLPGEETQYF TGTGCCAGCAGCCACTCCCTCCCGGGAGAAGAGACCCAGTACTTC
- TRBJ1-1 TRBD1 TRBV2 CASARQGLGTEAFF TGTGCCAGCGCAAGACAGGGGTTGGGCACTGAAGCTTTCTTT
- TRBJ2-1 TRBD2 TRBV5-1 CASSLLGLAGGEGNEQFF TGCGCCAGCAGCTTGCTGGGACTAGCGGGGGGTGAGGGGAATGAGCAGTTCTTC
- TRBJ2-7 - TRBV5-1 CASSLEGGGEQYF TGCGCCAGCAGCTTGGAGGGAGGAGGCGAGCAGTACTTC
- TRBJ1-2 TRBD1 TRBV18 CASSPPWGQGASKNYGYTF TGTGCCAGCTCACCACCTTGGGGACAGGGGGCGAGTAAGAACTATGGCTACACCTTC
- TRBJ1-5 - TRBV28 CASSPGPSQHF TGTGCCAGCAGTCCTGGGCCCTCCCAGCATTTT
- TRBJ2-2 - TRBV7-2 CASSLLAGELFF TGTGCCAGCAGCTTATTAGCCGGGGAGCTGTTTTTT
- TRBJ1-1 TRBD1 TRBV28 CASRRGQGSEAFF TGTGCCAGCAGACGGGGACAGGGGAGTGAAGCTTTCTTT
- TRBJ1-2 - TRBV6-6 CASSSRVRAGTF TGTGCCAGCAGTTCCCGGGTCCGCGCGGGCACCTTC
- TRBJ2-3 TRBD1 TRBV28 CASSLFGLGTVDTQYF TGTGCCAGCAGTTTATTCGGGTTAGGGACAGTAGATACGCAGTATTTT